The 22 T cell receptor beta chains below were found in one sample sequenced in a study of early T cells in non-severe SARS-CoV-2 infection. Using its own MiXCR run on the 5' RACE reads, TCRdb lists one record per CDR3 protein. The table records roughly 83,000 distinct CDR3 sequences, 9.5% to 15% of them present only once. The specimen was whole blood, collected at baseline. Receptors originate from an adult who was a healthcare worker with PCR-confirmed SARS-CoV-2 infection or an uninfected control (not recorded which).

This clonotype was counted a few times. An end of the junction differs from the germline gene, which may be a read error. As DNA, the CDR3 is TGTGCTAGCAGCTTAGCGCTTAGCTACGAGCAGTACTTC. Protein sequence: CASSLALSYEQYF. The chain employs TRBV7-7 and TRBJ2-7; possibly TRBD2 for D (5 bases). CDR3 size: 13 residues. CDR1 SSHAT and CDR2 FNYEAQ come from the germline V gene (reference sequence).

The V call is TRBV12-3 or TRBV12-4, the J call TRBJ2-1, with D perhaps TRBD2 (7 bases). This CDR3 has 13 amino acids. V lost 2 bases and J lost 11, with 13 bases in between. CDR3 DNA: TGTGCCAGCAGTTTATCCGGGGGGCCCAAGCAGTTCTTC. It yields the protein CASSLSGGPKQFF.

The chain uses TRBV12-3 or TRBV12-4 and TRBJ1-6, with 9 bases matching TRBD1. The CDR3 loop spans 15 amino acids. The trim removed 5 bases at V and 7 bases at J, leaving 6 bases unmatched. This chain's CDR3 is CASSPGQGNNSPLHF. CDR3 sequence (DNA): TGTGCCAGCAGTCCGGGACAGGGTAACAATTCACCCCTCCACTTT.

The V call is TRBV7-8, the J call TRBJ2-3; the match to TRBD2 covers 7 bases. V gave up 5 bases and J gave up 4 bases; unmatched junction bases: 9. The CDR3 is 15 residues long. Germline loops: CDR1 SGHVS, CDR2 FQNEAQ. CDR3 nucleotide sequence: TGTGCCAGCAGCCCCCGGTGGGGGGGGGCAGATACGCAGTATTTT. Its translation is CASSPRWGGADTQYF. Looking up the rest from reference TRBV7-8 and TRBJ2-3 gives the full variable domain: GAGVSQSPRYKVAKRGQDVALRCDPISGHVSLFWYQQALGQGPEFLTYFQNEAQLDKSGLPSDRFFAERPEGSVSTLKIQRTQQEDSAVYLCASSPRWGGADTQYFGPGTRLTVL.

There are many counts of this clonotype. The chain recombines TRBV18 with TRBJ2-3; D gene ambiguous. CDR3 length: 13 residues. Germline V gene lookup returns CDR1 KGHSH and CDR2 LQKENI. The V gene lost 3 bases and the J gene lost 4 bases, with 8 bases spanning the gap. In DNA form, the CDR3 reads TGTGCCAGCTCACCTGCTGGGTCAGATACGCAGTATTTT. Translation gives CASSPAGSDTQYF.

The sample holds many counts of this clonotype. The J gene is TRBJ1-5, the V gene TRBV10-3; perhaps TRBD1 as D (6 bases). With 3 bases removed from V and 5 bases from J, the gap between germline ends came to 14 bases. The CDR3 runs to 15 residues. The germline gives CDR1 ENHRY, CDR2 SYGVKD. The CDR3 coding sequence is TGTGCCATCAGTGAAGGTGGGGGGCCCGATCAGCCCCAGCATTTT. This encodes CAISEGGGPDQPQHF.

In its sample, this clonotype was seen many times. The J gene is TRBJ2-1, the V gene TRBV30; D call uncertain. V was clipped by 0 bases and J by 1 base, with 19 bases between them. Per germline, CDR1 GTSNPN and CDR2 SVGIG (reference sequence). CDR3 size: 18 residues. CDR3 in amino acids: CAWSVRGFSSVSYNEQFF. In DNA form, the CDR3 reads TGTGCCTGGAGTGTACGAGGATTTTCTTCCGTTTCCTACAATGAGCAGTTCTTC.

This clonotype was picked up a small number of times. In DNA form, the CDR3 reads TGTGCCAGCAGCTGGACAGTCTCTGGAAACACCATATATTTT. It codes for CASSWTVSGNTIYF. The chain uses TRBV7-8 and TRBJ1-3, with a weak D call TRBD1 (6 bases). This CDR3 region has 14 residues. V lost 4 bases and J lost 0, with 7 bases in between. The germline CDR1 and CDR2 sequences are SGHVS and FQNEAQ. The complete variable domain, with remaining parts taken from reference TRBV7-8 and TRBJ1-3, reads GAGVSQSPRYKVAKRGQDVALRCDPISGHVSLFWYQQALGQGPEFLTYFQNEAQLDKSGLPSDRFFAERPEGSVSTLKIQRTQQEDSAVYLCASSWTVSGNTIYFGEGSWLTVV.

This CDR3 reads CASSVGTIKAEAFF. In DNA, the CDR3 is TGTGCCAGCAGCGTAGGGACTATTAAGGCTGAAGCTTTCTTT. V usage is TRBV9 and J usage is TRBJ1-1; D remains unclear. Germline CDR1 and CDR2: SGDLS and YYNGEE. The germline V and J ends were trimmed by 0 bases and 6 bases, with 12 bases remaining between them. The CDR3 runs to 14 residues.

In this sample, this clonotype turned up a few times. The chain employs TRBV5-1 and TRBJ2-5; the match to TRBD2 covers 10 bases. J lost 1 base, V lost 9 bases, and 3 bases had no gene match. Germline assignment: CDR1 SGHRS and CDR2 YFSETQ. This CDR3 is built from 13 residues. The DNA of the CDR3 is TGCGCCACCAGGACTAGCGGCCAAGAGACCCAGTACTTC. This gives the protein CATRTSGQETQYF. Supplemented by reference TRBV5-1 and TRBJ2-5, the full variable domain reads KAGVTQTPRYLIKTRGQQVTLSCSPISGHRSVSWYQQTPGQGLQFLFEYFSETQRNKGNFPGRFSGRQFSNSRSEMNVSTLELGDSALYLCATRTSGQETQYFGPGTRLLVL.

This chain uses TRBV5-1 with TRBJ2-3; D is uncertain. CDR1 is SGHRS and CDR2 is YFSETQ in the germline V gene. This CDR3 has 15 residues. Trimming left V 1 base short and J 2 bases short, with 11 bases between. CDR3 sequence (DNA): TGCGCCAGCAGCTTGATTAGTTACCCCACAGATACGCAGTATTTT. Translating it yields CASSLISYPTDTQYF.

This clonotype was recorded at least ten times. The chain couples TRBV24-1 to TRBJ2-1, with 9 bases fitting TRBD1. This CDR3 region has 16 residues. Per the germline V gene, CDR1 is KGHDR and CDR2 is SFDVKD. V shed 4 bases, J shed 6 bases, and the junction held 9 bases outside the gene matches. Here the CDR3 DNA reads TGTGCCACCAGTGAACGAGGGACAGGGACGTCCAATGAGCAGTTCTTC. This gives the protein CATSERGTGTSNEQFF.

The chain links TRBV7-8 to TRBJ2-5; D possibly corresponds to TRBD2 (7 bases). This CDR3 is 15 amino acids long. With 1 base removed from V and 4 bases from J, the gap between germline ends came to 13 bases. Germline assignment: CDR1 SGHVS and CDR2 FQNEAQ. The CDR3 reads CASSLVGGGVETQYF. CDR3 coding DNA: TGTGCCAGCAGCTTAGTTGGGGGGGGCGTAGAGACCCAGTACTTC.

This clonotype was seen a few times. The chain has TRBV14 and TRBJ1-2; unclear D gene. Looked up from germline, CDR1 is SGHDN and CDR2 is FVKESK. V was pared by 1 base and J by 7 bases, with 19 bases between. This CDR3 has 16 residues. The CDR3 is CASSQVWPGSTAGYTF. CDR3 sequence (DNA): TGTGCCAGCAGCCAAGTCTGGCCCGGGTCCACGGCTGGCTACACCTTC. The complete variable domain, with remaining parts taken from reference TRBV14 and TRBJ1-2, reads EAGVTQFPSHSVIEKGQTVTLRCDPISGHDNLYWYRRVMGKEIKFLLHFVKESKQDESGMPNNRFLAERTGGTYSTLKVQPAELEDSGVYFCASSQVWPGSTAGYTFGSGTRLTVV.

This clonotype was picked up a small number of times. The chain uses TRBV2 and TRBJ2-3; D gene ambiguous. The germline V gene encodes CDR1 SNHLY and CDR2 FYNNEI. The CDR3 has 13 residues. V was cut by 4 bases and J by 0 bases, with 5 bases left in between. CDR3 sequence: CASSVTSTDTQYF. The CDR3 DNA reads TGTGCCAGCAGTGTGACTAGCACAGATACGCAGTATTTT.

This clonotype was seen ten or more times. The genes are TRBV4-1 and TRBJ2-2; D not resolved. CDR1 is MGHRA and CDR2 is YSYEKL in the germline V gene. The CDR3 totals 13 residues. The V gene lost 0 bases and the J gene lost 9 bases, with 8 bases spanning the gap. The CDR3 spells CASSQESGRELFF. CDR3 DNA sequence: TGCGCCAGCAGCCAAGAATCTGGCAGGGAGCTGTTTTTT.

V and J are TRBV29-1 and TRBJ2-7; no firm D call. This CDR3 contains 11 residues. V was shortened by 6 bases and J by 3 bases, with 9 bases between the two germline ends. Germline loops: CDR1 SQVTM, CDR2 ANQGSEA. CDR3 loop: CSVAVDYEQYF. CDR3 in DNA: TGCAGCGTGGCCGTGGACTACGAGCAGTACTTC.

Concerning this clonotype itself: This CDR3 is missing its conserved last phenylalanine or tryptophan, likely due to a read error. The DNA is left out, because the CDR3 cannot be placed on it with certainty; the CDR3 is given as TCRdb lists it. V usage is TRBV10-2 and J usage is TRBJ2-1. Termini included, the CDR3 measures 8 amino acids. Per germline, CDR1 WSHSY and CDR2 SAAADI. CDR3 loop: CASSDNRT.

J is TRBJ1-3 and V is TRBV30; no clear D. CDR3 size: 12 residues. Germline V gene lookup returns CDR1 GTSNPN and CDR2 SVGIG (reference sequence). This chain's CDR3 is CAAWVGGNTIYF. The CDR3 nucleotides are TGTGCAGCATGGGTTGGTGGAAACACCATATATTTT.

This chain links TRBV27 with TRBJ2-7, with D hard to call. The CDR3 totals 14 residues. Germline loops: CDR1 MNHEY, CDR2 SMNVEV (reference sequence). Trimming pared 6 bases from V and 4 bases from J, leaving 16 bases between. The CDR3 sequence: CASSSGIGIYEQYF. In nucleotides, the CDR3 is TGTGCCAGCAGCTCCGGAATAGGGATTTACGAGCAGTACTTC.

This clonotype appeared many times. The V and J genes are TRBV5-3 and TRBJ1-5; D is ambiguous. TRBV5-3 is an ORF, with its function uncertain. The germline V and J ends were trimmed by 4 bases and 8 bases, with 16 bases remaining between them. The CDR3 has 14 amino acids. In DNA, the CDR3 is TGTGCCAGAAGCGCATGGCAATCAGGCAAGCCCCAGCATTTT. Its protein product is CARSAWQSGKPQHF.

This clonotype has at least ten counts. The chain has TRBV7-6 and TRBJ1-1; D not certain. V was clipped by 0 bases and J by 1 base, with 9 bases between them. CDR3 length: 15 amino acids. Germline V CDR1 and CDR2: SGHVS, FNYEAQ. CDR3: CASSLAVEGNTEAFF. Here the CDR3 DNA reads TGTGCCAGCAGCTTAGCTGTAGAGGGGAACACTGAAGCTTTCTTT.